The 22 T cell receptor beta chains listed next were all sequenced from one sample in a study of cytomegalovirus exposure and HLA in healthy donors. Clones were read by immunoSEQ multiplex PCR, and TCRdb kept only the in-frame ones, dropping some. The sample has about 73,000 clones, about 94% seen once. Material: PBMCs. These receptors originate from a woman younger than 30 in good health and CMV-seronegative.

The chain uses TRBV6-1 and TRBJ2-3; D might be TRBD2 (6 bases). The CDR3 spans 14 residues. The V gene's germline CDR1 is MNHNS and CDR2 SASEGT. With 9 bases removed from V and 4 bases from J, the gap between germline ends came to 17 bases. CDR3 sequence: CARNTGGTADTQYF. The CDR3 region has the DNA TGTGCCAGAAATACGGGTGGGACTGCAGATACGCAGTATTTT.

CDR3 region: CASSRDRGSEQYF. The CDR3, as DNA: TGTGCCAGCAGCCGGGACAGGGGTTCCGAGCAGTACTTC. The chain employs TRBV7-2 and TRBJ2-7, with 10 bases that match TRBD1. The germline gives CDR1 SGHTA, CDR2 FQGNSA. J gave up 6 bases and V 5 bases, and 4 bases lay outside the gene matches. The CDR3 length is 13 residues.

This clone appeared a single time. The CDR3 spells CASSKAGTSGSDTQYF. DNA of the CDR3: TGTGCCAGCAGCAAAGCGGGTACTAGCGGGAGTGATACGCAGTATTTT. V and J are TRBV21-1 and TRBJ2-3; the table's TRBD2 call for D was not verified on the DNA. TRBV21-1 is designated a pseudogene. The length of the CDR3 is 16 residues.

V is TRBV10-2 and J is TRBJ2-3; TRBD2 matches at 12 bases. The J segment lost 2 bases and the V segment lost 2 bases, leaving 5 bases of the junction unmatched. CDR3 length: 17 amino acids. Looked up from germline, CDR1 is WSHSY and CDR2 is SAAADI. The CDR3 is CASSEPGLAGPTDTQYF. DNA of the CDR3: TGCGCCAGCAGTGAGCCCGGACTAGCGGGGCCCACAGATACGCAGTATTTT.

The chain links TRBV11-1 to TRBJ2-5; 7 bases fit TRBD1. CDR3 length: 13 residues. J gave up 3 bases and V 5 bases, and 3 bases lay outside the gene matches. CDR1 and CDR2 from the germline V gene are SGHAT and FQDESV (reference sequence). CDR3 in amino acids: CASSHTGEETQYF. For the CDR3, the DNA is TGTGCCAGCAGCCATACAGGGGAAGAGACCCAGTACTTC. Complete variable domain (other parts from reference TRBV11-1 and TRBJ2-5): EAEVAQSPRYKITEKSQAVAFWCDPISGHATLYWYRQILGQGPELLVQFQDESVVDDSQLPKDRFSAERLKGVDSTLKIQPAELGDSAMYLCASSHTGEETQYFGPGTRLLVL.

This chain connects TRBV30 to TRBJ1-4; 7 bases align to TRBD1. Looked up from germline, CDR1 is GTSNPN and CDR2 is SVGIG (reference sequence). The CDR3 totals 14 residues. The J segment lost 2 bases and the V segment lost 7 bases, leaving 7 bases of the junction unmatched. The CDR3 spells CASGAGGTNEKLFF. The CDR3 nucleotides are TGTGCCTCGGGAGCAGGGGGGACTAATGAAAAACTGTTTTTT.

The chain links TRBV12-5 to TRBJ1-5; TRBD1 aligns across 7 bases. The CDR3 runs 15 residues. V was clipped by 1 base and J by 3 bases; unmatched bases: 3. Germline CDR1 is LGHNT and CDR2 is FRNRAP. CDR3 DNA: TGTGCTAGTGGTTTGGGGGACAGTATCAATCAGCCCCAGCATTTT. It specifies CASGLGDSINQPQHF.

Only one count was recorded for this clone. The V call is TRBV18, the J call TRBJ1-3; TRBD1 agrees at 7 bases. After removal of 5 bases from V and 3 bases from J, the junction contained 10 bases not matched to a gene. The CDR3 is 16 residues long. CDR1 KGHSH and CDR2 LQKENI come from the germline V gene. This CDR3 reads CASSVTEGAYGNTIYF. CDR3 DNA sequence: TGTGCCAGCTCAGTAACCGAGGGGGCCTATGGAAACACCATATATTTT.

This clone occurred once. The V gene is TRBV27, the J gene TRBJ1-2; TRBD1 matches 8 bases. This CDR3 contains 13 residues. Germline V CDR1 and CDR2: MNHEY, SMNVEV (reference sequence). V dropped 10 bases and J dropped 7; count of bases not matched to a gene: 11. This CDR3 reads CATSRQGSSGYTF. CDR3 DNA sequence: TGTGCCACCTCTAGACAGGGGAGTTCTGGCTACACCTTC.

The chain employs TRBV7-9 and TRBJ2-5; TRBD1 matches at 11 bases. The CDR3 is made up of 15 amino acids. Germline V gene sequence: CDR1 SEHNR, CDR2 FQNEAQ (reference sequence). J was trimmed by 5 bases and V by 5 bases; bases with no gene match: 7. In DNA form, the CDR3 reads TGTGCCAGCAGCACGTGGACAGGGGGCAAGGAGACCCAGTACTTC. This translates into CASSTWTGGKETQYF. The variable domain in full, with the rest retrieved from reference TRBV7-9 and TRBJ2-5, is DTGVSQNPRHKITKRGQNVTFRCDPISEHNRLYWYRQTLGQGPEFLTYFQNEAQLEKSRLLSDRFSAERPKGSFSTLEIQRTEQGDSAMYLCASSTWTGGKETQYFGPGTRLLVL.

DNA for the CDR3: TGTGCCAGCAGCTTAACTGGGACAGGGTATGGCTACACCTTC. Amino acid sequence: CASSLTGTGYGYTF. V is TRBV7-3 and J is TRBJ1-2; 9 bases fit TRBD1. The germline CDR1 and CDR2 sequences are SGHTA and FQGTGA. The CDR3 length is 14 residues. Trimming removed 0 bases from V and 5 bases from J; junction bases left unmatched: 1. Full variable domain (missing parts from reference TRBV7-3 and TRBJ1-2): GAGVSQTPSNKVTEKGKYVELRCDPISGHTALYWYRQSLGQGPEFLIYFQGTGAADDSGLPNDRFFAVRPEGSVSTLKIQRTERGDSAVYLCASSLTGTGYGYTFGSGTRLTVV.

The V call is TRBV20-1, the J call TRBJ2-2; D gene ambiguous. Trimming pared 7 bases from V and 7 bases from J, leaving 10 bases between. The CDR3 runs 11 residues. Germline V gene data show CDR1 as DFQATT and CDR2 as SNEGSKA (reference sequence). The CDR3 region is CSVPILGELFF. CDR3 in DNA: TGCAGTGTCCCGATACTCGGGGAGCTGTTTTTT.

The chain couples TRBV30 to TRBJ2-5, with 9 bases lining up with TRBD1. V lost 6 bases, J lost 3 bases, and 2 bases stayed unmatched. The CDR3 length is 12 residues. CDR1 is GTSNPN and CDR2 is SVGIG in the germline V gene (reference sequence). The CDR3 here is CACGQGKETQYF. CDR3 bases: TGTGCCTGCGGACAGGGGAAAGAGACCCAGTACTTC.

V usage is TRBV5-6 and J usage is TRBJ1-4; D possibly corresponds to TRBD1 (6 bases). Germline lookup yields CDR1 SGHDT and CDR2 YYEEEE. CDR3 length equals 16 residues. The V end lost 2 bases, the J end lost 4 bases, and 15 bases lay between the germline ends. The CDR3 DNA sequence: TGTGCCAGCAGCTTTGGGATGGGGGCTTTTAATGAAAAACTGTTTTTT. The encoded protein is CASSFGMGAFNEKLFF.

The chain recombines TRBV5-4 with TRBJ1-2, with a tentative D call TRBD1 (6 bases). Germline V lookup: CDR1 SGHNT, CDR2 YYREEE (reference sequence). With 7 bases removed from V and 0 bases from J, the gap between germline ends came to 10 bases. The CDR3 has 13 residues. The CDR3 region has the DNA TGTGCCAGCGGCGACAGGCCTAACTATGGCTACACCTTC. It is translated as CASGDRPNYGYTF.

The chain has TRBV27 and TRBJ1-1; no definite D call. Germline lookup yields CDR1 MNHEY and CDR2 SMNVEV (reference sequence). The CDR3 has 14 residues. V lost 5 bases to trimming and J lost 0 bases, with 10 bases between them. This CDR3 reads CASSPYLMNTEAFF. CDR3 in DNA: TGTGCCAGCAGTCCCTACCTCATGAACACTGAAGCTTTCTTT.

V is TRBV7-2 and J is TRBJ2-4; TRBD2 is a possible D gene (5 bases). The V end lost 2 bases, the J end lost 0 bases, and 11 bases lay between the germline ends. The CDR3 sequence is 16 residues long. Germline V gives CDR1 SGHTA, CDR2 FQGNSA. The CDR3 here is CASSLFGGLAKNIQYF. DNA of the CDR3: TGTGCCAGCAGCTTATTCGGTGGACTAGCCAAAAACATTCAGTACTTC.

This clone appeared a single time. V usage is TRBV11-1 and J usage is TRBJ2-1; 10 bases are a match to TRBD1. Per germline, CDR1 SGHAT and CDR2 FQDESV (reference sequence). CDR3 length: 15 amino acids. Germline trimming cut 5 bases from V and 9 bases from J; bases unmatched to any gene: 10. The CDR3 loop is CASSRGTGVLSEQFF. In DNA form, the CDR3 reads TGTGCCAGCAGCCGCGGGACAGGGGTACTGAGTGAGCAGTTCTTC.

V gene TRBV7-8 combines with J gene TRBJ2-4, with 11 bases lining up with TRBD1. The CDR3 has 17 residues. V shed 2 bases, J shed 3 bases, and the junction held 6 bases outside the gene matches. Germline V gives CDR1 SGHVS, CDR2 FQNEAQ. As DNA, the CDR3 is TGTGCCAGCAGCTTACTGGGACAGGGGGGGGTCAAAAACATTCAGTACTTC. Translation gives CASSLLGQGGVKNIQYF.

This clone was recorded only once. The V gene is TRBV19, the J gene TRBJ1-5; maybe TRBD1 (6 bases). V lost 4 bases and J lost 3, with 10 bases in between. CDR1 LNHDA and CDR2 SQIVND come from the germline V gene (reference sequence). The CDR3 contains 14 residues. In nucleotides, the CDR3 is TGTGCCAGTAGTACTAGGGACACCAATCAGCCCCAGCATTTT. Translation gives CASSTRDTNQPQHF.

The rearrangement joins TRBV10-3 to TRBJ1-4; possibly TRBD1 for D (6 bases). The V gene lost 8 bases and the J gene lost 6 bases, with 13 bases spanning the gap. The CDR3 has 13 residues. In germline, CDR1 is ENHRY, CDR2 SYGVKD. The CDR3: CAIQGSPDEKLFF. CDR3 nucleotide sequence: TGTGCCATCCAGGGGAGTCCGGATGAAAAACTGTTTTTT.

This chain connects TRBV5-6 to TRBJ1-5; 10 bases map to TRBD1. The germline CDR1 and CDR2 sequences are SGHDT and YYEEEE. This CDR3 comprises 15 residues. Germline trimming cut 0 bases from V and 6 bases from J; bases unmatched to any gene: 3. The CDR3 bases are TGTGCCAGCAGCTTGGCGGGGGACAGGGGTCAGCCCCAGCATTTT. Amino acids: CASSLAGDRGQPQHF.